What follows are 4 T cell receptor beta chains derived from one specimen sequenced in a study of beta chain features in type 1 diabetes. cDNA synthesis used the whole RNA isolate, giving expressed TCRB sequences. The assay was immunoSEQ multiplex PCR, and TCRdb's table has in-frame clones only and misses some. Among hundreds of thousands of clones listed, over 8.5% were seen once. The sequenced sample was naive CD4+ T cells from blood. The receptors were sampled from a woman between 18 and 29 years old in good health.

This clone came up a few times. One end of the junction fails to match germline, which may point to a read error. The CDR3 region is CASRELRDRDHPAQVTQYF. Here the CDR3 DNA reads TGCGCCAGCAGAGAACTCCGGGACAGGGATCATCCAGCCCAAGTGACCCAGTACTTC. The J gene is TRBJ2-5, the V gene TRBV23-1; 9 nucleotides agree with TRBD1. TRBV23-1 is an open reading frame, and its role is uncertain. The CDR3 contains 19 residues.

This clone was observed a handful of times. Written as DNA, the CDR3 is TGCGCCAGCAGTGGACAGGGGGGTGCCATCAATGAGCAGTTCTTC. Translating gives CASSGQGGAINEQFF. The J gene is TRBJ2-1, the V gene TRBV10-1; TRBD1 matches 9 bases. The CDR3 contains 15 residues. Germline-derived CDR1 and CDR2 are WNHNN and SYGVQD (reference sequence). V shed 4 bases and J 6 bases; nucleotides not matched to a gene: 7.

This chain connects TRBV18 to TRBJ2-3; D call uncertain. CDR1 is KGHSH and CDR2 is LQKENI in the germline V gene. V lost 2 bases and J lost 0, with 12 bases in between. The CDR3 has 16 amino acids. The CDR3 nucleotides read TGTGCCAGCTCACCAATGGAGAGCCTTAGCACAGATACGCAGTATTTT. Translating gives CASSPMESLSTDTQYF.

This clone was seen only a few times. The J gene is TRBJ2-5, the V gene TRBV19; D is possibly TRBD2 (5 bases). Germline V gives CDR1 LNHDA, CDR2 SQIVND (reference sequence). The CDR3 is 13 residues long. V lost 5 bases and J lost 4, with 11 bases in between. The chain's CDR3 is CASSLRTVETQYF. The CDR3 bases are TGTGCCAGTAGTCTTCGGACTGTAGAGACCCAGTACTTC.